The following is a T cell receptor beta chain sequence with its context. The antigen is undetermined. This CDR3 has 14 amino acids. The germline V gene has CDR1 KGHSH and CDR2 LQKENI. V lost 5 bases to trimming and J lost 1 base, with 12 bases between them. TCRdb's table, derived via immunoSEQ multiplex PCR, lists solely in-frame clones and lacks some. Here the sample spans under 550,000 clones, roughly 90% being singletons. This entry comes from a study of Ad26.COV2.S vaccination and SARS-CoV-2 variants. Whole-study findings and limits: Non-spike TCR breadth did not differ much between vaccine and placebo recipients. TCR breadth and depth estimates may have understated total T cell responses.

Treatment noted: some 20 received Ad26.COV2.S at low or high dose, single or two shots; 5 received placebo; per-sample allocation not given. The investigators took samples on day 63 after the first vaccine or placebo injection. The chain links TRBV18 to TRBJ2-7, with D possibly being TRBD1 or TRBD2 (5 bases each). The sequence came from a person aged 18-65 years who received the Ad26.COV2.S COVID-19 vaccine or a placebo. Source: peripheral blood, taken in a trial of Ad26.COV2.S vaccine versus placebo. Written as DNA, the CDR3 is TGTGCCAGCTCAACCGGGACGCAGTCCTACGAGCAGTACTTC. Amino acid sequence: CASSTGTQSYEQYF.